These T cell receptor beta chains were read from a single sample in a study of cytomegalovirus exposure and HLA in healthy donors. TCRdb keeps only in-frame clones here, not all; method: immunoSEQ multiplex PCR. The repertoire holds some 190,000 clones, with around 76% as singletons. What was sequenced was PBMCs. The receptor source for this set is a woman aged 25 to 45 in good health and CMV-seropositive. The CDR3 runs from the conserved cysteine through the conserved F or W. Fields, in order: CDR3 protein, CDR3 DNA, D gene, clone size, V gene, J gene. A D gene is named only where the DNA matches it firmly. Not every row has a clone size; where given, it reads once, few, many or a size class.

CDR3 protein: CASSSGQGAKFYEQYF
CDR3 DNA: TGCGCCAGCAGCTCCGGACAGGGGGCGAAGTTCTACGAGCAGTACTTC
D gene: TRBD1
clone size: .
V gene: TRBV5-1
J gene: TRBJ2-7

CDR3 protein: CAISQALAGGPNEQFF
CDR3 DNA: TGTGCCATCAGCCAAGCTCTAGCGGGGGGCCCCAATGAGCAGTTCTTC
D gene: TRBD2
clone size: .
V gene: TRBV10-3
J gene: TRBJ2-1

CDR3 protein: CASSIAGANTGELFF
CDR3 DNA: TGTGCCAGCAGCATAGCGGGGGCGAACACCGGGGAGCTGTTTTTT
D gene: TRBD2
clone size: .
V gene: TRBV9
J gene: TRBJ2-2

CDR3 protein: CASSMENSPLHF
CDR3 DNA: TGTGCCAGTAGTATGGAGAACTCACCCCTCCACTTT
D gene: .
clone size: .
V gene: TRBV19
J gene: TRBJ1-6

CDR3 protein: CASSLRPGTANTGELFF
CDR3 DNA: TGCGCCAGCAGCCTCAGGCCCGGGACTGCGAACACCGGGGAGCTGTTTTTT
D gene: .
clone size: .
V gene: TRBV4-3
J gene: TRBJ2-2

CDR3 protein: CASSLVSGGNEQFF
CDR3 DNA: TGTGCCAGCAGCTTGGTTAGCGGGGGGAATGAGCAGTTCTTC
D gene: TRBD2
clone size: once
V gene: TRBV5-8
J gene: TRBJ2-1

CDR3 protein: CASGPPGLAGDYNEQFF
CDR3 DNA: TGTGCTAGTGGTCCCCCGGGACTAGCGGGGGATTACAATGAGCAGTTCTTC
D gene: TRBD2
clone size: .
V gene: TRBV12-5
J gene: TRBJ2-1

CDR3 protein: CASKPGTGGSPLHF
CDR3 DNA: TGTGCCAGCAAACCCGGGACAGGGGGTTCACCCCTCCACTTT
D gene: TRBD1
clone size: .
V gene: TRBV2
J gene: TRBJ1-6

CDR3 protein: CASSESRVGGDTQYF
CDR3 DNA: TGCGCCAGCAGTGAGTCGAGGGTGGGGGGAGATACGCAGTATTTT
D gene: .
clone size: once
V gene: TRBV10-1
J gene: TRBJ2-3

CDR3 protein: CAPSTSRDNEQFF
CDR3 DNA: TGCGCCCCCTCGACATCCCGAGACAATGAGCAGTTCTTC
D gene: .
clone size: .
V gene: TRBV10-2
J gene: TRBJ2-1

CDR3 protein: CASSMRLYEQYF
CDR3 DNA: TGTGCCAGCAGCATGCGGCTCTACGAGCAGTACTTC
D gene: .
clone size: .
V gene: TRBV7-9
J gene: TRBJ2-7

CDR3 protein: CASSESGLSSPLHF
CDR3 DNA: TGTGCCAGCAGTGAATCCGGTTTGAGTTCACCCCTCCACTTT
D gene: .
clone size: few
V gene: TRBV25-1
J gene: TRBJ1-6

CDR3 protein: CASSQGRGSTDTQYF
CDR3 DNA: TGCGCCAGCAGCCAAGGGCGAGGAAGCACAGATACGCAGTATTTT
D gene: .
clone size: .
V gene: TRBV4-1
J gene: TRBJ2-3

CDR3 protein: CASSWTGGDGDTQYF
CDR3 DNA: TGTGCCAGCAGTTGGACAGGGGGCGATGGAGATACGCAGTATTTT
D gene: TRBD1
clone size: .
V gene: TRBV27
J gene: TRBJ2-3

CDR3 protein: CASSQERAGANVLTF
CDR3 DNA: TGCGCCAGCAGCCAAGAGAGGGCTGGGGCCAACGTCCTGACTTTC
D gene: .
clone size: .
V gene: TRBV4-3
J gene: TRBJ2-6

CDR3 protein: CASGPGTLYEQYF
CDR3 DNA: TGTGCTAGTGGCCCCGGGACACTCTACGAGCAGTACTTC
D gene: .
clone size: few
V gene: TRBV12-5
J gene: TRBJ2-7

CDR3 protein: CASSPGQTNQPQHF
CDR3 DNA: TGTGCCAGCAGTCCGGGACAGACTAATCAGCCCCAGCATTTT
D gene: TRBD1
clone size: .
V gene: TRBV6-5
J gene: TRBJ1-5

CDR3 protein: CASSQLGGQGAYGYTF
CDR3 DNA: TGCGCCAGCAGCCAACTGGGGGGGCAGGGGGCGTATGGCTACACCTTC
D gene: TRBD1
clone size: .
V gene: TRBV4-3
J gene: TRBJ1-2

CDR3 protein: CATFTSGFTEAFF
CDR3 DNA: TGTGCCACCTTTACCTCCGGGTTCACTGAAGCTTTCTTT
D gene: .
clone size: .
V gene: TRBV7-9
J gene: TRBJ1-1

CDR3 protein: CASTIAGGTSTDTQYF
CDR3 DNA: TGTGCCAGCACGATAGCGGGGGGTACTAGCACAGATACGCAGTATTTT
D gene: TRBD2
clone size: once
V gene: TRBV6-6
J gene: TRBJ2-3

CDR3 protein: CASSFWSQGAGQPQHF
CDR3 DNA: TGTGCCAGCAGTTTTTGGTCTCAGGGGGCTGGACAGCCCCAGCATTTT
D gene: TRBD1
clone size: .
V gene: TRBV28
J gene: TRBJ1-5

CDR3 protein: CASSPDHRPGNYGYTF
CDR3 DNA: TGTGCCAGCAGTCCCGACCACAGGCCCGGTAACTATGGCTACACCTTC
D gene: .
clone size: .
V gene: TRBV28
J gene: TRBJ1-2

CDR3 protein: CASSPTEGGGYNEQFF
CDR3 DNA: TGTGCCAGCAGTCCGACGGAGGGGGGGGGTTACAATGAGCAGTTCTTC
D gene: .
clone size: .
V gene: TRBV28
J gene: TRBJ2-1

CDR3 protein: CASSPPPPSYEQYF
CDR3 DNA: TGTGCCAGCAGCCCGCCCCCGCCCAGCTACGAGCAGTACTTC
D gene: .
clone size: .
V gene: TRBV5-4
J gene: TRBJ2-7

CDR3 protein: CASSPRTGYSTDTQYF
CDR3 DNA: TGTGCCAGCAGCCCAAGGACAGGCTATTCCACAGATACGCAGTATTTT
D gene: TRBD1
clone size: .
V gene: TRBV9
J gene: TRBJ2-3

CDR3 protein: CASSSRAGGTYEQYF
CDR3 DNA: TGTGCCAGCAGTTCCCGGGCAGGGGGGACCTACGAGCAGTACTTC
D gene: .
clone size: .
V gene: TRBV27
J gene: TRBJ2-7

CDR3 protein: CASSQGPSGGHYEQYF
CDR3 DNA: TGCGCCAGCAGCCAAGGGCCTAGCGGGGGACACTACGAGCAGTACTTC
D gene: TRBD2
clone size: .
V gene: TRBV4-3
J gene: TRBJ2-7

CDR3 protein: CASSPPDRVGSPLHF
CDR3 DNA: TGCGCCAGCAGCCCACCAGACAGGGTAGGTTCACCCCTCCACTTT
D gene: TRBD1
clone size: .
V gene: TRBV5-1
J gene: TRBJ1-6

CDR3 protein: CASRRGGEGGYTF
CDR3 DNA: TGTGCCAGCAGAAGGGGGGGGGAAGGTGGCTACACCTTC
D gene: .
clone size: .
V gene: TRBV11-2
J gene: TRBJ1-2

CDR3 protein: CASSVLEGNEQFF
CDR3 DNA: TGCGCCAGCAGCGTCTTGGAGGGCAATGAGCAGTTCTTC
D gene: .
clone size: few
V gene: TRBV4-1
J gene: TRBJ2-1

CDR3 protein: CATSRDLGAGAYEQYF
CDR3 DNA: TGTGCCACCAGCAGAGATTTGGGGGCTGGCGCCTACGAGCAGTACTTC
D gene: .
clone size: .
V gene: TRBV15
J gene: TRBJ2-7

CDR3 protein: CASSQESLAGEPIQETQYF
CDR3 DNA: TGCGCCAGCAGCCAAGAAAGTCTAGCGGGGGAGCCGATACAAGAGACCCAGTACTTC
D gene: TRBD2
clone size: .
V gene: TRBV4-1
J gene: TRBJ2-5

CDR3 protein: CASSWTGIPYEQYF
CDR3 DNA: TGTGCCAGCTCCTGGACAGGGATCCCCTACGAGCAGTACTTC
D gene: TRBD1
clone size: .
V gene: TRBV18
J gene: TRBJ2-7

CDR3 protein: CASSFLTSLQLKGTDTQYF
CDR3 DNA: TGTGCCAGCAGCTTCTTGACTTCGCTTCAGCTAAAGGGCACAGATACGCAGTATTTT
D gene: .
clone size: .
V gene: TRBV5-4
J gene: TRBJ2-3

CDR3 protein: CASSYLGTGGFYEQYF
CDR3 DNA: TGTGCCAGCAGTTACTTAGGGACAGGGGGTTTCTACGAGCAGTACTTC
D gene: TRBD1
clone size: .
V gene: TRBV6-5
J gene: TRBJ2-7

CDR3 protein: CASSIDPGVSAYEQYF
CDR3 DNA: TGTGCCAGTAGTATTGACCCAGGGGTAAGCGCCTACGAGCAGTACTTC
D gene: .
clone size: .
V gene: TRBV19
J gene: TRBJ2-7

CDR3 protein: CASSQLGRGGRMNNEQFF
CDR3 DNA: TGCGCCAGCAGCCAACTCGGACGGGGGGGTAGAATGAACAATGAGCAGTTCTTC
D gene: TRBD2
clone size: .
V gene: TRBV4-1
J gene: TRBJ2-1

CDR3 protein: CASSLGKQGVTEAFF
CDR3 DNA: TGTGCCAGCAGCTTAGGAAAACAGGGGGTAACTGAAGCTTTCTTT
D gene: TRBD1
clone size: .
V gene: TRBV11-2
J gene: TRBJ1-1

CDR3 protein: CASSVPGQIYEQYF
CDR3 DNA: TGTGCCAGTAGTGTACCGGGACAGATCTACGAGCAGTACTTC
D gene: TRBD1
clone size: .
V gene: TRBV19
J gene: TRBJ2-7

CDR3 protein: CASSPIRGITDTQYF
CDR3 DNA: TGTGCCAGCTCACCAATTAGGGGGATCACAGATACGCAGTATTTT
D gene: .
clone size: .
V gene: TRBV18
J gene: TRBJ2-3

CDR3 protein: CASSIGTSASRLNIQYF
CDR3 DNA: TGTGCCAGCTCAATCGGGACTAGCGCATCCCGCCTAAACATTCAGTACTTC
D gene: TRBD2
clone size: .
V gene: TRBV18
J gene: TRBJ2-4

CDR3 protein: CASRASGEQETQYF
CDR3 DNA: TGTGCCAGCAGGGCTAGCGGGGAACAAGAGACCCAGTACTTC
D gene: TRBD2
clone size: .
V gene: TRBV6-6
J gene: TRBJ2-5

CDR3 protein: CANLGQPNYGYTF
CDR3 DNA: TGTGCCAATTTGGGGCAGCCTAACTATGGCTACACCTTC
D gene: .
clone size: .
V gene: TRBV2
J gene: TRBJ1-2

CDR3 protein: CASSSQPPGQGMNTEAFF
CDR3 DNA: TGCGCCAGCAGCTCGCAACCTCCGGGACAGGGTATGAACACTGAAGCTTTCTTT
D gene: TRBD1
clone size: .
V gene: TRBV5-1
J gene: TRBJ1-1

CDR3 protein: CASSLYSMNTEAFF
CDR3 DNA: TGTGCCAGCAGCTTATACAGTATGAACACTGAAGCTTTCTTT
D gene: .
clone size: .
V gene: TRBV11-3
J gene: TRBJ1-1

CDR3 protein: CASSPTGRRDETQYF
CDR3 DNA: TGTGCCAGCAGCCCGACGGGTAGGAGGGACGAGACCCAGTACTTC
D gene: .
clone size: .
V gene: TRBV9
J gene: TRBJ2-5

CDR3 protein: CAWSGGQGAYEQYF
CDR3 DNA: TGTGCCTGGAGTGGGGGACAGGGGGCCTACGAGCAGTACTTC
D gene: TRBD1
clone size: once
V gene: TRBV30
J gene: TRBJ2-7